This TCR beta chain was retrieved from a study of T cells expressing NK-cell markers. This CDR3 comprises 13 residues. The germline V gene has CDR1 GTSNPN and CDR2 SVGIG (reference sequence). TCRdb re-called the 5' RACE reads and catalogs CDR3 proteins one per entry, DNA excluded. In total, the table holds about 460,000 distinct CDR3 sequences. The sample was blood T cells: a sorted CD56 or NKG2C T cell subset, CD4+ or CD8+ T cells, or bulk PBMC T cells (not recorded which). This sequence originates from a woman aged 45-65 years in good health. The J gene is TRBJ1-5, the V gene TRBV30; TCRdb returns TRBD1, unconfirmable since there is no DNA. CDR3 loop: CAWDRAGNQPQHF.